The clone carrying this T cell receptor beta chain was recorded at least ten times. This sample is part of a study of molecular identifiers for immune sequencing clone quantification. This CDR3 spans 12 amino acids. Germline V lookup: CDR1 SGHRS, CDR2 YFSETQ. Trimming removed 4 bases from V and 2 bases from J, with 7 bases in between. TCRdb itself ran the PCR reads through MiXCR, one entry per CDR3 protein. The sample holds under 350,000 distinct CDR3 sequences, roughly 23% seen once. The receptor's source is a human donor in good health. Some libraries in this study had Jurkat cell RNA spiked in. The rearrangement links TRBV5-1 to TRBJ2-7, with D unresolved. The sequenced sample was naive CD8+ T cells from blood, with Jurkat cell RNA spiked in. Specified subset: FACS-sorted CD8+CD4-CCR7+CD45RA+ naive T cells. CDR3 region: CASSPGTYEQYF. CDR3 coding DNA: TGCGCCAGCAGCCCTGGGACCTACGAGCAGTACTTC.